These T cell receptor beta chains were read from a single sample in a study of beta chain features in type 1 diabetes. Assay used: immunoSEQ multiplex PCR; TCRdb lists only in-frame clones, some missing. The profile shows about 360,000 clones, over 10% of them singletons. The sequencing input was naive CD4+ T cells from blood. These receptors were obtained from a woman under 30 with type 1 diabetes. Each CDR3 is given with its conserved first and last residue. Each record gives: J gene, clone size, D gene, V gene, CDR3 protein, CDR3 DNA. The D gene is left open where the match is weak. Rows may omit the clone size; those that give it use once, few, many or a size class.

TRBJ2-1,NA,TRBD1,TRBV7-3,CASSPGTGGNEQFF,TGTGCCAGCAGCCCCGGGACAGGGGGCAATGAGCAGTTCTTC
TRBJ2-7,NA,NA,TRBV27,CASTNRVSHEQYF,TGTGCCAGCACTAACAGGGTTTCGCACGAGCAGTACTTC
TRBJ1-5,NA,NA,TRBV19,CASRRGNQPQHF,TGTGCCAGTAGAAGGGGGAATCAGCCCCAGCATTTT
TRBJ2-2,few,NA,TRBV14,CASSHLSTGELFF,TGTGCCAGCAGCCACCTTAGCACCGGGGAGCTGTTTTTT
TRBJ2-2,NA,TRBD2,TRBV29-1,CSVGRLAGEGNTGELFF,TGCAGCGTTGGAAGACTAGCGGGAGAGGGGAACACCGGGGAGCTGTTTTTT
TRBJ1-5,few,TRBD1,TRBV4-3,CASSLDRRNQPQHF,TGCGCCAGCAGCCTGGACAGGCGAAATCAGCCCCAGCATTTT
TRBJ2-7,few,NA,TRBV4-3,CASSHGTGDGEQYF,TGCGCCAGCAGCCATGGGACGGGGGATGGCGAGCAGTACTTC
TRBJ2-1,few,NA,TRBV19,CASSLLDNEQFF,TGTGCCAGTAGTCTCCTCGACAATGAGCAGTTCTTC
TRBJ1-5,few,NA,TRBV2,CASRGDSNQPQHF,TGTGCCAGCAGGGGAGATAGCAATCAGCCCCAGCATTTT
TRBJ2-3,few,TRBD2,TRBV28,CAKKVAGGTDTQYF,TGTGCCAAAAAGGTAGCGGGAGGAACAGATACGCAGTATTTT
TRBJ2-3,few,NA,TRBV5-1,CASSSRREHTDTQYF,TGCGCCAGCAGCTCCCGTCGGGAGCACACAGATACGCAGTATTTT
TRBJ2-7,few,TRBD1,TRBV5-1,CASSLADRVDPYEQYF,TGCGCCAGCAGCTTGGCCGACAGGGTAGATCCCTACGAGCAGTACTTC
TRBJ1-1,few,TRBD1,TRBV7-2,CASSPRQGSAEAFF,TGTGCCAGCAGCCCTCGACAGGGAAGCGCTGAAGCTTTCTTT
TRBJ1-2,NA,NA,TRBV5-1,CASSPRWQGGNYGYTF,TGCGCCAGCAGCCCCCGTTGGCAGGGTGGTAACTATGGCTACACCTTC
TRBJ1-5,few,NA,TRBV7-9,CASSPVEVWPQHF,TGTGCCAGCAGCCCCGTGGAGGTTTGGCCCCAGCATTTT
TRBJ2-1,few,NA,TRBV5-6,CASSSEHWRAPNYNEQFF,TGTGCCAGCAGCTCAGAACATTGGAGGGCCCCTAACTACAATGAGCAGTTCTTC
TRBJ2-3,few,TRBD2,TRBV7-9,CASIQGTGGPLRTDTQYF,TGTGCCAGCATCCAGGGGACGGGAGGGCCCCTTCGCACAGATACGCAGTATTTT
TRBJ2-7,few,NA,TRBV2,CASKRHYEQYF,TGTGCCAGCAAACGACATTACGAGCAGTACTTC
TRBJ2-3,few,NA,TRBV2,CASRRGLDTQYF,TGTGCCAGCAGGAGAGGGCTAGATACGCAGTATTTT
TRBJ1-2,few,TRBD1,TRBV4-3,CASSQAQGEGYTF,TGCGCCAGCAGCCAAGCTCAGGGGGAGGGCTACACCTTC
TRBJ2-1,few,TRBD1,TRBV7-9,CASGQGKGNEQFF,TGTGCCAGCGGACAGGGGAAGGGGAATGAGCAGTTCTTC
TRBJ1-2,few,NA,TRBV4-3,CASSQDRIPNYGYTF,TGCGCCAGCAGCCAAGACAGGATACCTAACTATGGCTACACCTTC
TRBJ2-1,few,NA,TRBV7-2,CASSLAGSHNEQFF,TGTGCCAGCAGCCTAGCAGGGAGCCACAATGAGCAGTTCTTC
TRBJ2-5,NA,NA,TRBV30,CAWSAGLQETQYF,TGTGCCTGGAGTGCAGGGCTCCAAGAGACCCAGTACTTC
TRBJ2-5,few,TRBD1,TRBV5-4,CASRAGTEETQYF,TGTGCCAGCAGGGCCGGGACAGAAGAGACCCAGTACTTC
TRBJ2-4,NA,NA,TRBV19,CASTVQGTGKNIQYF,TGTGCCAGTACGGTTCAGGGAACGGGCAAAAACATTCAGTACTTC
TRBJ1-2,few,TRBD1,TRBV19,CASLDRGGVYGYTF,TGTGCCAGTCTGGACAGGGGGGGAGTCTATGGCTACACCTTC
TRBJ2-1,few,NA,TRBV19,CASRRLPFNEQFF,TGTGCCAGTAGGCGACTCCCCTTCAATGAGCAGTTCTTC
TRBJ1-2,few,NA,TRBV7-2,CASSLGGLNYGYTF,TGTGCCAGCAGCTTAGGGGGGCTGAACTATGGCTACACCTTC
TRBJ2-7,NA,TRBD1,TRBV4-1,CASSQDQNRGVYEQYF,TGCGCCAGCAGCCAAGACCAAAACAGGGGGGTCTACGAGCAGTACTTC
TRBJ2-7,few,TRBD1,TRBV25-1,CASSESGTGSYEQYF,TGTGCCAGCAGTGAATCCGGGACAGGTTCCTACGAGCAGTACTTC
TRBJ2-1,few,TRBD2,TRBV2,CASSEYGGRTYNEQFF,TGTGCCAGCAGTGAATATGGCGGGAGAACCTACAATGAGCAGTTCTTC
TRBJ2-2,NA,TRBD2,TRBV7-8,CASSLAGGTNTGELFF,TGTGCCAGCAGCTTAGCGGGAGGGACGAACACCGGGGAGCTGTTTTTT
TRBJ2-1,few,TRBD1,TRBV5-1,CASSTPGQLRYNEQFF,TGCGCCAGCAGCACACCGGGACAGCTAAGATACAATGAGCAGTTCTTC
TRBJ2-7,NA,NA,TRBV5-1,CASSLAPGAYEQYF,TGCGCCAGCAGCTTGGCTCCAGGGGCCTACGAGCAGTACTTC
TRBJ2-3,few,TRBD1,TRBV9,CASSVVGQTTDTQYF,TGTGCCAGCAGCGTAGTGGGACAGACAACAGATACGCAGTATTTT
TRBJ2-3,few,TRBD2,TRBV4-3,CASSQDTRLADNTDTQYF,TGCGCCAGCAGCCAAGATACGCGGCTAGCGGATAACACAGATACGCAGTATTTT
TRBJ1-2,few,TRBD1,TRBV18,CASSPGQGNHGYTF,TGTGCCAGCTCACCCGGACAGGGAAACCATGGCTACACCTTC
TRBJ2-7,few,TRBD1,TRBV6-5,CASSYPGTDEQYF,TGTGCCAGCAGTTATCCTGGGACAGACGAGCAGTACTTC
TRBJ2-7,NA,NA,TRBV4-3,CASSQDRGTLLAYEQYF,TGCGCCAGCAGCCAAGATCGGGGGACGCTTCTAGCCTACGAGCAGTACTTC
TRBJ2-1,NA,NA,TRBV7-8,CASSLQTRSYNEQFF,TGTGCCAGCAGCTTGCAGACTAGGTCCTACAATGAGCAGTTCTTC
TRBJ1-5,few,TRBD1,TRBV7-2,CASSSRGQADQPQHF,TGTGCCAGCAGCTCTCGGGGACAGGCCGATCAGCCCCAGCATTTT
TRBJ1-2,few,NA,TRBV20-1,CSARVGLF,TGCAGTGCTAGAGTAGGACTCTTC
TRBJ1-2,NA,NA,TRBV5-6,CASSLAGNNYGYTF,TGTGCCAGCAGCTTGGCCGGTAATAACTATGGCTACACCTTC
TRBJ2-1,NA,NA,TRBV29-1,CSAGWGVSNEQFF,TGCAGCGCGGGCTGGGGGGTCTCAAACGAGCAGTTCTTC